The rows below give T cell receptor beta chains drawn from one sample of a study of identifying expanded T cells in peripheral blood. Sequencing used immunoSEQ multiplex PCR; TCRdb keeps in-frame clones, though not all of them. The table records nearly 60,000 clones, 89% of them present only once. Material for sequencing was blood. The receptors derive from a person aged 18 to 75 in good health. The CDR3 runs from the conserved cysteine through the conserved F or W. The order of the fields is J gene, clone size, D gene, V gene, CDR3 protein, CDR3 DNA. D genes are given only for firm matches. Part of the rows lack a size; the others show once, few, many or a class for expanded clones.

J gene: TRBJ1-1; clone size: -; D gene: -; V gene: TRBV2; CDR3 protein: CASSSGEGREAFF; CDR3 DNA: TGTGCCAGCAGTTCCGGAGAAGGCCGAGAAGCTTTCTTT
J gene: TRBJ1-6; clone size: -; D gene: -; V gene: TRBV30; CDR3 protein: CAWSLRRQLTGSPLHF; CDR3 DNA: TGTGCCTGGAGTCTACGACGACAGTTGACTGGCTCACCCCTCCACTTT
J gene: TRBJ2-1; clone size: -; D gene: -; V gene: TRBV4-2; CDR3 protein: CASSQAAGGLWGGNEQFF; CDR3 DNA: TGTGCCAGCAGCCAAGCCGCCGGGGGTTTATGGGGCGGGAATGAGCAGTTCTTC
J gene: TRBJ2-1; clone size: -; D gene: TRBD2; V gene: TRBV5-4; CDR3 protein: CASTSGRGGNNEQFF; CDR3 DNA: TGTGCCAGCACGTCCGGGCGGGGGGGAAACAATGAGCAGTTCTTC
J gene: TRBJ2-4; clone size: once; D gene: TRBD1; V gene: TRBV28; CDR3 protein: CASRLQGAAKNIQYF; CDR3 DNA: TGTGCCAGCAGATTACAGGGGGCAGCCAAAAACATTCAGTACTTC
J gene: TRBJ2-3; clone size: -; D gene: TRBD2; V gene: TRBV2; CDR3 protein: CAISPGLAADTQYF; CDR3 DNA: TGTGCCATCTCCCCCGGACTAGCGGCAGATACGCAGTATTTT
J gene: TRBJ1-6; clone size: -; D gene: TRBD1; V gene: TRBV27; CDR3 protein: CASSWRGQGNSPLHF; CDR3 DNA: TGTGCCAGCAGTTGGCGTGGACAGGGGAATTCACCCCTCCACTTT
J gene: TRBJ1-1; clone size: -; D gene: -; V gene: TRBV10-3; CDR3 protein: CAISEFLSTEAFF; CDR3 DNA: TGTGCCATCAGTGAGTTCTTGAGCACTGAAGCTTTCTTT
J gene: TRBJ1-6; clone size: -; D gene: -; V gene: TRBV9; CDR3 protein: CASSVTSTTDRNSPLHF; CDR3 DNA: TGTGCCAGCAGTGTAACCTCGACGACCGACAGGAATTCACCCCTCCACTTT
J gene: TRBJ1-4; clone size: -; D gene: -; V gene: TRBV29-1; CDR3 protein: CSVRGDWEKLFF; CDR3 DNA: TGCAGCGTTCGAGGGGACTGGGAAAAACTGTTTTTT
J gene: TRBJ1-4; clone size: -; D gene: TRBD1; V gene: TRBV5-8; CDR3 protein: CASSLGGTGQGREKLFF; CDR3 DNA: TGTGCCAGCAGCCTTGGGGGGACCGGACAGGGGAGAGAAAAACTGTTTTTT
J gene: TRBJ1-1; clone size: -; D gene: -; V gene: TRBV27; CDR3 protein: CANITWYPEAFF; CDR3 DNA: TGTGCCAACATCACATGGTACCCTGAAGCTTTCTTT
J gene: TRBJ2-1; clone size: -; D gene: TRBD2; V gene: TRBV19; CDR3 protein: CASGPRLARNYNEQFF; CDR3 DNA: TGTGCCAGCGGACCCCGACTAGCGCGAAATTACAATGAGCAGTTCTTC
J gene: TRBJ1-3; clone size: few; D gene: -; V gene: TRBV2; CDR3 protein: CASRAGTAVGTIYF; CDR3 DNA: TGTGCCAGCAGAGCCGGGACCGCCGTTGGAACCATATATTTT
J gene: TRBJ2-5; clone size: -; D gene: -; V gene: TRBV13; CDR3 protein: CASSLGGTETQYF; CDR3 DNA: TGTGCCAGCAGCTTAGGAGGGACAGAGACCCAGTACTTC
J gene: TRBJ2-3; clone size: -; D gene: -; V gene: TRBV5-1; CDR3 protein: CASSFGVSTDTQYF; CDR3 DNA: TGCGCCAGCAGCTTCGGGGTCAGCACAGATACGCAGTATTTT
J gene: TRBJ2-7; clone size: -; D gene: -; V gene: TRBV2; CDR3 protein: CASSEFVGGEQYF; CDR3 DNA: TGTGCCAGCAGTGAATTTGTAGGGGGCGAGCAGTACTTC
J gene: TRBJ1-2; clone size: -; D gene: -; V gene: TRBV28; CDR3 protein: CASSFPDYYGYTF; CDR3 DNA: TGTGCCAGCAGTTTCCCAGATTACTATGGCTACACCTTC
J gene: TRBJ2-3; clone size: few; D gene: TRBD2; V gene: TRBV15; CDR3 protein: CATSRDRRLAGLTDTQYF; CDR3 DNA: TGTGCCACCAGCAGAGATCGGCGGCTAGCGGGACTCACAGATACGCAGTATTTT
J gene: TRBJ1-2; clone size: -; D gene: -; V gene: TRBV15; CDR3 protein: CATREGGSPSGYTF; CDR3 DNA: TGTGCCACCAGGGAAGGGGGAAGCCCGAGCGGCTACACCTTC
J gene: TRBJ1-6; clone size: -; D gene: -; V gene: TRBV15; CDR3 protein: CATSRDRDNSPLHF; CDR3 DNA: TGTGCCACCAGCAGGGACAGAGATAATTCACCCCTCCACTTT
J gene: TRBJ1-1; clone size: -; D gene: -; V gene: TRBV7-2; CDR3 protein: CASSLVPTEAFF; CDR3 DNA: TGTGCCAGCAGCTTAGTTCCCACTGAAGCTTTCTTT
J gene: TRBJ1-1; clone size: once; D gene: -; V gene: TRBV6-1; CDR3 protein: CASSASRSEAFF; CDR3 DNA: TGTGCCAGCAGTGCCAGCAGGAGTGAAGCTTTCTTT
J gene: TRBJ2-3; clone size: -; D gene: TRBD2; V gene: TRBV10-1; CDR3 protein: CASSEGLASTDTQYF; CDR3 DNA: TGCGCCAGCAGTGAAGGACTAGCGAGCACAGATACGCAGTATTTT
J gene: TRBJ2-5; clone size: -; D gene: -; V gene: TRBV1; CDR3 protein: CTKAGGRRETQYF; CDR3 DNA: TGCACTAAGGCGGGGGGGAGGAGAGAGACCCAGTACTTC
J gene: TRBJ1-4; clone size: -; D gene: TRBD1; V gene: TRBV28; CDR3 protein: CASTPQGQGAFGEKLFF; CDR3 DNA: TGTGCCAGCACACCCCAGGGACAGGGGGCATTCGGAGAAAAACTGTTTTTT
J gene: TRBJ1-2; clone size: -; D gene: TRBD1; V gene: TRBV6-5; CDR3 protein: CASSPDREVYGYTF; CDR3 DNA: TGTGCCAGCAGTCCGGACAGGGAAGTTTATGGCTACACCTTC
J gene: TRBJ1-1; clone size: -; D gene: -; V gene: TRBV6-1; CDR3 protein: CASSENRMNTEAFF; CDR3 DNA: TGTGCCAGCAGTGAAAATCGGATGAACACTGAAGCTTTCTTT
J gene: TRBJ2-7; clone size: -; D gene: TRBD1; V gene: TRBV29-1; CDR3 protein: CSDLCVQAPGTGLTYEQYF; CDR3 DNA: TGCAGCGATCTCTGTGTCCAGGCCCCCGGGACAGGGTTAACCTACGAGCAGTACTTC
J gene: TRBJ1-2; clone size: -; D gene: -; V gene: TRBV4-3; CDR3 protein: CASSQDLGSVYGYTF; CDR3 DNA: TGCGCCAGCAGCCAAGATCTCGGGTCTGTCTATGGCTACACCTTC
J gene: TRBJ1-4; clone size: -; D gene: -; V gene: TRBV15; CDR3 protein: CATRIQGRWGSTNEKLFF; CDR3 DNA: TGTGCCACCAGGATTCAGGGTCGATGGGGTTCAACTAATGAAAAACTGTTTTTT
J gene: TRBJ1-1; clone size: once; D gene: -; V gene: TRBV5-5; CDR3 protein: CASSWAENTEAFF; CDR3 DNA: TGTGCCAGCAGCTGGGCGGAGAACACTGAAGCTTTCTTT
J gene: TRBJ1-1; clone size: -; D gene: TRBD1; V gene: TRBV29-1; CDR3 protein: CSVGSRGDTEAFF; CDR3 DNA: TGCAGCGTTGGATCCAGGGGGGACACTGAAGCTTTCTTT
J gene: TRBJ1-3; clone size: -; D gene: TRBD1; V gene: TRBV4-1; CDR3 protein: CASSRERQGAFGNTIYF; CDR3 DNA: TGCGCCAGCAGCCGAGAGCGACAGGGGGCGTTTGGAAACACCATATATTTT
J gene: TRBJ2-5; clone size: -; D gene: -; V gene: TRBV4-3; CDR3 protein: CASSQGALSNQETQYF; CDR3 DNA: TGCGCCAGCAGCCAGGGGGCTCTTTCGAACCAAGAGACCCAGTACTTC
J gene: TRBJ1-1; clone size: -; D gene: TRBD1; V gene: TRBV29-1; CDR3 protein: CSGNRGLTEAFF; CDR3 DNA: TGCAGCGGAAACAGGGGACTCACTGAAGCTTTCTTT
J gene: TRBJ2-3; clone size: -; D gene: TRBD1; V gene: TRBV15; CDR3 protein: CATRIRQGVGTDTQYF; CDR3 DNA: TGTGCCACCAGGATTAGACAGGGGGTCGGCACAGATACGCAGTATTTT
J gene: TRBJ2-1; clone size: -; D gene: TRBD1; V gene: TRBV4-3; CDR3 protein: CAAGTGDSYNEQFF; CDR3 DNA: TGCGCAGCCGGGACAGGGGATTCCTACAATGAGCAGTTCTTC
J gene: TRBJ1-2; clone size: -; D gene: -; V gene: TRBV5-1; CDR3 protein: CASSSAGTSYGYTF; CDR3 DNA: TGCGCCAGCAGCTCCGCCGGGACTTCCTATGGCTACACCTTC
J gene: TRBJ2-7; clone size: -; D gene: -; V gene: TRBV7-2; CDR3 protein: CASSSPYLGTQEGYEQYF; CDR3 DNA: TGTGCCAGCAGCTCACCTTACCTGGGGACGCAGGAGGGCTACGAGCAGTACTTC